This T cell receptor (beta chain) was identified in a study of blood T cell repertoires in COVID-19. Study-level information: Sources were T cells, B-cell-depleted T cells, or PBMCs; the material itself was cDNA or gDNA.

V was shortened by 5 bases and J by 0 bases, with 7 bases between the two germline ends. Germline lookup yields CDR1 SNHLY and CDR2 FYNNEI. The CDR3 is made up of 14 amino acids. Under the authors' procedure: Amplification of reference gene primers provided the estimated nucleated cell counts. The table came from immunoSEQ multiplex PCR; TCRdb's copy has only in-frame clones and leaves some out. The V and J calls and the clone size are those of that table, but D and trimming were determined from the DNA. Among approximately 300,000 clones listed, approximately 85% were seen once. The chain carries TRBV2 and TRBJ1-4; no firm D call. Sequences were obtained from peripheral blood. The sequence was obtained from a human donor with COVID-19, enrolled during active disease. The donor label of this sample is uncertain. CDR3 sequence: CASSLQATNEKLFF. For the CDR3, the DNA is TGTGCCAGCAGTTTACAAGCAACTAATGAAAAACTGTTTTTT. The complete variable domain, with remaining parts taken from reference TRBV2 and TRBJ1-4, reads EPEVTQTPSHQVTQMGQEVILRCVPISNHLYFYWYRQILGQKVEFLVSFYNNEISEKSEIFDDQFSVERPDGSNFTLKIRSTKLEDSAMYFCASSLQATNEKLFFGSGTQLSVL.